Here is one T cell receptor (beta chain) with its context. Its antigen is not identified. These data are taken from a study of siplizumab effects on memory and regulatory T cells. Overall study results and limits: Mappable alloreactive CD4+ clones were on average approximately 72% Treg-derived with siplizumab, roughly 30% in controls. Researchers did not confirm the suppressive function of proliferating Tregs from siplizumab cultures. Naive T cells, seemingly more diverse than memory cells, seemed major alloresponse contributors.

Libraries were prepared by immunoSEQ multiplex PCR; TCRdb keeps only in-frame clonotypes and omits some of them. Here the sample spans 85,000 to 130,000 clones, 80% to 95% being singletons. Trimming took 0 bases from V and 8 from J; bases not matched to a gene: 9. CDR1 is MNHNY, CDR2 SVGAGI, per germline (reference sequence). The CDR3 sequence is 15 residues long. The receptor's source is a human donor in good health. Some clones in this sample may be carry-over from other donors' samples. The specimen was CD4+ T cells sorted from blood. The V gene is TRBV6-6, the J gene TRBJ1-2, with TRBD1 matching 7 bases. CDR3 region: CASSYSKDRDVGYTF. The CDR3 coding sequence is TGTGCCAGCAGTTACTCGAAAGACAGGGACGTCGGCTACACCTTC.